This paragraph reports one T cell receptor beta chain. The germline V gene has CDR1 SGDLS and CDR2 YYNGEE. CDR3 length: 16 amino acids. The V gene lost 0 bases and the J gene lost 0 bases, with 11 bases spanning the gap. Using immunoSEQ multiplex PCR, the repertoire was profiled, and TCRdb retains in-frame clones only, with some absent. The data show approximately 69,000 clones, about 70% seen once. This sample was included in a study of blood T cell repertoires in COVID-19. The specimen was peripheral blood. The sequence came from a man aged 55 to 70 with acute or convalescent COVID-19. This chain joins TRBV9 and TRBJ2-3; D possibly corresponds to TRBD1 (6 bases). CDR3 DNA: TGTGCCAGCAGCGTAGATGTGGGACAAAGCACAGATACGCAGTATTTT. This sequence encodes CASSVDVGQSTDTQYF.